This is a list of T cell receptor beta chains from one sample in a study of prognosis after radiotherapy for stage I lung cancer. TCRdb passed the multiplex PCR reads through MiXCR, listing each CDR3 protein once. Among roughly 30,000 distinct CDR3 sequences listed, approximately 44% were seen once. The input for sequencing was PBMCs, taken before or after stereotactic body radiation therapy (not recorded which). These receptors all stem from a donor aged 50 or older with non-small cell lung cancer. CDR3s include the opening cysteine and the closing phenylalanine or tryptophan. D genes are given only for firm matches. Clone size appears in some rows only: once, few, many, or a class for an expanded clone.

d_call j_call clone_size v_call cdr3_nt cdr3_aa
TRBD1 TRBJ1-5 - TRBV28 TGTGCCAGCAGACCCCACAGGGGGCGCTTGGAGCCCCAGCATTTT CASRPHRGRLEPQHF
- TRBJ2-1 - TRBV20-1 TGCAGTGCTAGAGGAAGATTCAATGAGCAGTTCTTC CSARGRFNEQFF
- TRBJ2-3 - TRBV7-2 TGCGCCAGCAGCGAGGACAAGTACACAGATACGCAGTATTTT CASSEDKYTDTQYF
- TRBJ2-2 - TRBV9 TGTGCCAGCAGCGACGGACGTCTCATGGGTCACACCGGGGAGCTGTTTTTT CASSDGRLMGHTGELFF
- TRBJ1-6 - TRBV27 TGTGCCAGCGGGGTTCTCGGGGCCCTCCACTTT CASGVLGALHF
TRBD1 TRBJ2-2 many TRBV10-3 TGTGCCATCAGTGGCCGGGACAGCAACACCGGGGAGCTGTTTTTT CAISGRDSNTGELFF
- TRBJ2-5 - TRBV28 TGTGCCAGCACCATTACAGCTGCGGAGACCCAGTACTTC CASTITAAETQYF
- TRBJ2-1 many TRBV3-1 TGTGCCAGCAGCCAACGGGGCTATGAGCAGTTCTTC CASSQRGYEQFF
- TRBJ1-2 - TRBV9 TGTGCCAGCAGCAGAGGAAAAGGCCTCTATGGCTACACCTTC CASSRGKGLYGYTF
TRBD2 TRBJ2-3 - TRBV3-1 TGTGCCAGCAGCCAGCTTGTGGCGGGAGGGGGCACAGATACGCAGTATTTT CASSQLVAGGGTDTQYF
- TRBJ2-5 - TRBV12-3/TRBV12-4 TGTGCCAGCAGTCGCGGCGCGGGTCGAGAGACACAGTACTTC CASSRGAGRETQYF
- TRBJ2-3 - TRBV5-4 TGTGCCAGCAGCCTCGGGACTGCCACAGATACGCAGTATTTT CASSLGTATDTQYF
- TRBJ1-1 many TRBV6-6 TGTGCCAGCAGTTACTCGACGGCTCTCCCTGAAGCTTTCTTT CASSYSTALPEAFF
- TRBJ1-4 - TRBV24-1 TGTGCCACCATTGATGCGCAGGGGTCACCTAATGAAAAACTGTTTTTT CATIDAQGSPNEKLFF
- TRBJ2-7 - TRBV11-2 TGTGCCAGCGTACCCCGGGCTCCTGGGCCTGACGAGCAGTACTTC CASVPRAPGPDEQYF
TRBD1 TRBJ1-2 many TRBV4-1 TGCGCCAGCAGCCCCAGGCGGACAGGGGAATATGGCTACACCTTC CASSPRRTGEYGYTF
TRBD2 TRBJ2-3 once TRBV20-1 TGCAGTGCTAGAGATCTTTTGCTAGCGGGGGATACGCAGTATTTT CSARDLLLAGDTQYF
- TRBJ2-1 many TRBV28 TGTGCCAGCAGCCGATTCGGGGTTAACGAGCAGTTCTTC CASSRFGVNEQFF
- TRBJ1-2 - TRBV11-1 TGTGCCAGCAGCCCCATAGGGCGTGGCTACACCTTC CASSPIGRGYTF
- TRBJ2-1 - TRBV4-2 TGTGCCAGCAGCCAATTCGGGGGCGGGAGCTCCTACAATGAGCAGTTCTTC CASSQFGGGSSYNEQFF
TRBD1 TRBJ1-5 many TRBV7-3 TGTGCCAGCAGTTCGGGACAGGGCCAGCCCCAGCATTTT CASSSGQGQPQHF
TRBD2 TRBJ2-1 many TRBV27 TGTGCCAGCAGGACGGGACTAGTCTACAATGAGCAGTTCTTC CASRTGLVYNEQFF
- TRBJ1-5 many TRBV19 TGTGCCAGTAGTATAGGGCCTCTAGGGCCGAATCAGCCCCAGCATTTT CASSIGPLGPNQPQHF
- TRBJ2-2 - TRBV27 TGTGCCAGCATTTTACATAACACCGGGGAGCTGTTTTTC CASILHNTGELFF